This TCR beta chain is drawn from a study of T-cell reconstitution after alpha-beta-depleted transplantation in children. V dropped 7 bases and J dropped 2; count of bases not matched to a gene: 3. The CDR3 spans 14 residues. The TCRbeta library was prepared with unique molecular identifiers. TCRdb analysed the PCR reads with MiXCR anew, one entry per CDR3 protein. Counted here are about 480,000 distinct CDR3 sequences, around 12% occurring once; the ten biggest clones make up around 6%. V and J are TRBV12-3 or TRBV12-4 and TRBJ2-3, with 10 bases lining up with TRBD2. This material consisted of PBMCs from the stem cell graft donor, taken from the stem cell graft. The clonotype was recovered from a human donor who donated a stem cell graft to a child with combined immunodeficiency. The CDR3 is CASTLAGITDTQYF. For the CDR3, the DNA is TGTGCCAGCACACTAGCGGGGATCACAGATACGCAGTATTTT.